This T cell receptor beta chain was identified during a study of CD8 T cells in ankylosing spondylitis. Study-wide results and caveats: One TCR beta motif, made up of roughly 8 highly homologous variants, appeared characteristic of ankylosing spondylitis blood. Peripheral blood held disease-linked clones only at relatively low frequency, and these were CD8+.

TCRdb re-derived calls from the 5' RACE reads in MiXCR, one entry per CDR3 protein. The table includes some 840,000 distinct CDR3 sequences, about 11% detected once. This clonotype was observed a handful of times. Its cognate antigen is unknown. The CDR3 is 17 amino acids. Germline V gene sequence: CDR1 KGHSH, CDR2 LQKENI. Losses at the gene ends were 6 bases for V and 0 bases for J; bases not matched to a gene: 13. Sequencing used blood, either unsorted or a sorted T cell fraction (not recorded which). This chain uses TRBV18 with TRBJ1-2; TRBD1 matches at 7 bases. This sequence originates from a male donor with ankylosing spondylitis. The chain's CDR3 is CASSQPTGPTSNYGYTF. Written as DNA, the CDR3 is TGTGCCAGCTCCCAACCGACAGGGCCCACTTCTAACTATGGCTACACCTTC.